The rows below give T cell receptor beta chains drawn from one sample of a study of T cells after yellow fever vaccination. TCRdb re-analysed the 5' RACE reads in MiXCR, keeping a single row per CDR3 protein. The table has some 260,000 distinct CDR3 sequences, around 5.2% seen once. The source material was CD4+ T cells sorted from PBMCs, sampled on the day of the yellow fever booster vaccination. All receptors come from a man aged 18 to 35 who received the YFV17D yellow fever vaccine. The conserved cysteine and the conserved F or W are not part of the CDR3 here. D genes are given only for firm matches.

d_call: TRBD2
v_call: TRBV5-1
cdr3_aa: ASSYGLGNNEQF

d_call: NA
v_call: TRBV4-2
cdr3_aa: ASSKGGGADNEQF

d_call: NA
v_call: TRBV7-2
cdr3_aa: ASSLGGQGIKNIQY

d_call: NA
v_call: TRBV3-1
cdr3_aa: ASSQGLRQPQH

d_call: NA
v_call: TRBV12-3/TRBV12-4
cdr3_aa: ASSLGGRGRKPQH

d_call: NA
v_call: TRBV25-1
cdr3_aa: ASSDSRGGSNQPQH

d_call: NA
v_call: TRBV20-1
cdr3_aa: SAPTGTDTQY

d_call: TRBD2
v_call: TRBV24-1
cdr3_aa: ATSDLTSGGNEQF

d_call: NA
v_call: TRBV27
cdr3_aa: ASSSSANTFQGLGTDTQY

d_call: NA
v_call: TRBV14
cdr3_aa: ASSRDLSGARDTQY

d_call: NA
v_call: TRBV25-1
cdr3_aa: ASSENLVGQETQY

d_call: NA
v_call: TRBV29-1
cdr3_aa: SVAHSDTQY

d_call: TRBD1
v_call: TRBV4-3
cdr3_aa: ASSQGDRGLQETQY

d_call: NA
v_call: TRBV4-1
cdr3_aa: ASSPVWGGSGNTIY

d_call: NA
v_call: TRBV4-1
cdr3_aa: ASSQGKSILGDNEQF

d_call: TRBD1
v_call: TRBV10-3
cdr3_aa: AISESQGANTIY

d_call: NA
v_call: TRBV18
cdr3_aa: ASSYQANTEAF

d_call: NA
v_call: TRBV7-6
cdr3_aa: ASSFKGGGPDTQY

d_call: TRBD2
v_call: TRBV9
cdr3_aa: ASSVGLAGGSETQY

d_call: NA
v_call: TRBV15
cdr3_aa: ATSRGREPQH

d_call: NA
v_call: TRBV11-1
cdr3_aa: ASSFHGAVSTEAF

d_call: NA
v_call: TRBV5-1
cdr3_aa: ASSTQGGGYGYT

d_call: NA
v_call: TRBV5-1
cdr3_aa: ASSASGTAGGNIQY

d_call: TRBD2
v_call: TRBV6-6
cdr3_aa: ASSRPGTSGGPVL

d_call: TRBD2
v_call: TRBV20-1
cdr3_aa: SAWSGLAGGDTQY

d_call: NA
v_call: TRBV20-1
cdr3_aa: SATPYRGAEAF

d_call: NA
v_call: TRBV30
cdr3_aa: AWTRGEQF

d_call: NA
v_call: TRBV4-2
cdr3_aa: ASSQDRDLTMRAEAF

d_call: NA
v_call: TRBV5-6
cdr3_aa: ASSMDIMNTEAF

d_call: TRBD1
v_call: TRBV18
cdr3_aa: ASSRNRDSQAF

d_call: NA
v_call: TRBV5-1
cdr3_aa: ASSLSALETQY

d_call: TRBD1
v_call: TRBV7-2
cdr3_aa: ASSLSGGKF

d_call: NA
v_call: TRBV7-2
cdr3_aa: ASSFSVLGELF

d_call: NA
v_call: TRBV7-2
cdr3_aa: ASSFGFGQLVFQY

d_call: NA
v_call: TRBV10-3
cdr3_aa: AIRGGATMGDTQY

d_call: NA
v_call: TRBV7-2
cdr3_aa: ASSFKSYTEAF

d_call: NA
v_call: TRBV5-1
cdr3_aa: ASSRIPETQY

d_call: NA
v_call: TRBV7-9
cdr3_aa: ASSTRAASYNEQF

d_call: NA
v_call: TRBV5-1
cdr3_aa: ASSYGLGNTEAF

d_call: TRBD2
v_call: TRBV5-4
cdr3_aa: ASSFRRGIDTQY

d_call: NA
v_call: TRBV29-1
cdr3_aa: SVGKTASPTDTQY